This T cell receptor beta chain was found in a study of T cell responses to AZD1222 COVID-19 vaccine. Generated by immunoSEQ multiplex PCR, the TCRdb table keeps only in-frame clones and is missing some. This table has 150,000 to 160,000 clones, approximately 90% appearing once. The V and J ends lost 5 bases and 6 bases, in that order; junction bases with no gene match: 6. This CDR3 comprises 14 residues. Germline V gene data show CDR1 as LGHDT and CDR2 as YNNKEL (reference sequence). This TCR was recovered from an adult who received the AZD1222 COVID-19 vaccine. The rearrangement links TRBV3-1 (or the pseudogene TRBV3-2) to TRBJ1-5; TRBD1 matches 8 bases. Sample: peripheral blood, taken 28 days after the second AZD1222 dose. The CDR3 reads CASSSDRVSQPQHF. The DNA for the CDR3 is TGTGCCAGCAGCTCGGACAGGGTGAGTCAGCCCCAGCATTTT.